This T cell receptor (beta chain) was recovered during a study of graft-versus-host responses after intestinal transplantation. The overall study: Transplant recipients had multivisceral, liver-intestinal, or isolated intestinal grafts.

Profiling relied on immunoSEQ multiplex PCR, and the TCRdb table lists in-frame clones only, not all of them. The sample has some 86,000 clones, roughly 89% seen once. Study-level findings and limits: Levels of circulating GvH clones at their peak were associated with early post-transplant HvG declines.

CDR1 SGHRS and CDR2 YFSETQ come from the germline V gene. V lost 0 bases, J lost 5 bases, and 9 bases stayed unmatched. This CDR3 is 16 amino acids long. As for this clone: What it recognizes is unknown.

The sample in question was unstimulated CD4+ T cells sorted from spleen or lymph node cells, obtained before intestinal transplant. The chain carries TRBV5-1 and TRBJ2-3; 7 bases match TRBD2. This clonotype originated in a human donor who received an intestinal transplant. The CDR3 DNA sequence: TGCGCCAGCAGCTTGGCCAGGCAGGCGGGAGAAGATACGCAGTATTTT. Protein product: CASSLARQAGEDTQYF.